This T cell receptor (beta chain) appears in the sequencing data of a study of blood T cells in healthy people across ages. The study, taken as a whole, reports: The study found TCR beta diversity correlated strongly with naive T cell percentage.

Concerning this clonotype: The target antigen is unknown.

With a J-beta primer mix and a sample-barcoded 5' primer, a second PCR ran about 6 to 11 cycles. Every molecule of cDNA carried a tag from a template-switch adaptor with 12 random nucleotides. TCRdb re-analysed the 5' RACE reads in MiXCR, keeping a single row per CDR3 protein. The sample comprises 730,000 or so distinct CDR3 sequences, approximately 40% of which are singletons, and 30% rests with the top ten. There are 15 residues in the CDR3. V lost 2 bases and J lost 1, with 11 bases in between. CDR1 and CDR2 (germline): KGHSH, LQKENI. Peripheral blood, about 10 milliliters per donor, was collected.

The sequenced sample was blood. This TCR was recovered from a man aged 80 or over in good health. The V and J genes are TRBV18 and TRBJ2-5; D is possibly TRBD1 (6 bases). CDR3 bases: TGTGCCAGCTCACCAAAACAGGGTAGCCAAGAGACCCAGTACTTC. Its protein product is CASSPKQGSQETQYF.